A selection of T cell receptor beta chains follows, all from one sample in a study of vaccination effects on CD4 cells after COVID-19. What these receptors recognize is not known. TCRdb's table, derived via immunoSEQ multiplex PCR, lists solely in-frame clones and lacks some. Among over 20,000 clones listed, approximately 73% were seen once. The source material was CD4+ T cells from PBMCs cultured with a peptide pool, sampled before COVID-19 vaccination. The source is a human donor who had a prior SARS-CoV-2 infection. CDR3s include the opening cysteine and the closing phenylalanine or tryptophan. D genes are given only for firm matches. The size field is filled for only some rows; it gives once, few, many or a size class.

CDR3 protein: CASSERWLTNSPLHF; CDR3 DNA: TGTGCCAGCAGTGAAAGATGGCTAACCAATTCACCCCTCCACTTT; clone size: few; V gene: TRBV6-1; D gene: .; J gene: TRBJ1-6
CDR3 protein: CASSWGGNNEQFF; CDR3 DNA: TGTGCCAGCAGCTGGGGAGGGAACAATGAGCAGTTCTTC; clone size: .; V gene: TRBV7-2; D gene: TRBD2; J gene: TRBJ2-1
CDR3 protein: CASSKQSGLAGSAGELFF; CDR3 DNA: TGTGCCAGCAGCAAACAATCGGGACTAGCGGGAAGCGCCGGGGAGCTGTTTTTT; clone size: .; V gene: TRBV13; D gene: TRBD2; J gene: TRBJ2-2
CDR3 protein: CASSLGPASNQPQHF; CDR3 DNA: TGTGCCAGCAGCCTGGGACCAGCGAGCAATCAGCCCCAGCATTTT; clone size: .; V gene: TRBV5-8; D gene: .; J gene: TRBJ1-5
CDR3 protein: CASALVGAAETQYF; CDR3 DNA: TGTGCTAGTGCTTTAGTAGGGGCAGCAGAGACCCAGTACTTC; clone size: .; V gene: TRBV12-5; D gene: .; J gene: TRBJ2-5
CDR3 protein: CASSLDLAGGPGTQYF; CDR3 DNA: TGCGCCAGCAGCTTGGATCTAGCGGGGGGCCCGGGTACGCAGTATTTT; clone size: .; V gene: TRBV5-1; D gene: TRBD2; J gene: TRBJ2-3
CDR3 protein: CASSVYLGSTGELFF; CDR3 DNA: TGTGCCAGCAGCGTATATCTCGGCTCCACCGGGGAGCTGTTTTTT; clone size: .; V gene: TRBV9; D gene: .; J gene: TRBJ2-2
CDR3 protein: CASSLYEAGELFF; CDR3 DNA: TGTGCCAGCAGCCTATACGAGGCCGGGGAGCTGTTTTTT; clone size: .; V gene: TRBV7-9; D gene: .; J gene: TRBJ2-2
CDR3 protein: CATSDPLRDRFNEQFF; CDR3 DNA: TGTGCCACCAGTGATCCTCTGCGGGACAGATTCAATGAGCAGTTCTTC; clone size: .; V gene: TRBV24-1; D gene: .; J gene: TRBJ2-1
CDR3 protein: CSASSPPGQGNTDTQYF; CDR3 DNA: TGCAGTGCTAGTAGCCCCCCGGGACAGGGAAACACAGATACGCAGTATTTT; clone size: .; V gene: TRBV20-1; D gene: TRBD1; J gene: TRBJ2-3
CDR3 protein: CASRTPGGQETQYF; CDR3 DNA: TGTGCCAGCAGAACTCCTGGGGGCCAAGAGACCCAGTACTTC; clone size: .; V gene: TRBV28; D gene: .; J gene: TRBJ2-5
CDR3 protein: CASTRTAADTQYF; CDR3 DNA: TGTGCCAGCACGCGGACGGCGGCGGATACGCAGTATTTT; clone size: .; V gene: TRBV12-3/TRBV12-4; D gene: .; J gene: TRBJ2-3
CDR3 protein: CASRNLGGDTQYF; CDR3 DNA: TGCGCCAGCAGAAATCTAGGGGGAGATACGCAGTATTTT; clone size: .; V gene: TRBV5-1; D gene: .; J gene: TRBJ2-3
CDR3 protein: CSASQGVWAFF; CDR3 DNA: TGCAGTGCTAGTCAAGGAGTTTGGGCTTTCTTT; clone size: .; V gene: TRBV20-1; D gene: .; J gene: TRBJ1-1
CDR3 protein: CASSQGRQGGETEAFF; CDR3 DNA: TGTGCCAGCAGCCAAGGGAGGCAGGGTGGTGAGACTGAAGCTTTCTTT; clone size: .; V gene: TRBV4-2; D gene: .; J gene: TRBJ1-1
CDR3 protein: CASSVGAGIDSDTQYF; CDR3 DNA: TGTGCCAGCAGCGTAGGGGCAGGGATAGACTCGGATACGCAGTATTTT; clone size: .; V gene: TRBV9; D gene: .; J gene: TRBJ2-3
CDR3 protein: CASSEDNSETQYF; CDR3 DNA: TGTGCCAGCAGTGAAGACAACTCGGAGACCCAGTACTTC; clone size: .; V gene: TRBV25-1; D gene: .; J gene: TRBJ2-5
CDR3 protein: CASSQVTAGGSSYEQYF; CDR3 DNA: TGTGCCAGCAGCCAAGTGACAGCGGGGGGGAGCTCCTACGAGCAGTACTTC; clone size: .; V gene: TRBV14; D gene: TRBD2; J gene: TRBJ2-7
CDR3 protein: CASSYSPTGTPDQPQHF; CDR3 DNA: TGTGCCAGCAGCTACTCCCCGACCGGGACACCAGATCAGCCCCAGCATTTT; clone size: few; V gene: TRBV7-2; D gene: .; J gene: TRBJ1-5
CDR3 protein: CASSSPLAGGETQYF; CDR3 DNA: TGTGCCAGCAGTTCCCCTCTAGCGGGGGGAGAGACCCAGTACTTC; clone size: .; V gene: TRBV6-2/TRBV6-3; D gene: TRBD2; J gene: TRBJ2-5
CDR3 protein: CASSASGIPDTQYF; CDR3 DNA: TGCGCCAGCAGCGCGTCAGGGATCCCAGATACGCAGTATTTT; clone size: .; V gene: TRBV5-1; D gene: .; J gene: TRBJ2-3
CDR3 protein: CATSDPRQGLGDNEQFF; CDR3 DNA: TGTGCCACCAGTGATCCCCGTCAGGGGCTCGGGGACAATGAGCAGTTCTTC; clone size: .; V gene: TRBV24-1; D gene: .; J gene: TRBJ2-1
CDR3 protein: CASSPAGGNYNSPLHF; CDR3 DNA: TGCGCCAGCAGCCCCGCCGGGGGCAACTATAATTCACCCCTCCACTTT; clone size: once; V gene: TRBV5-1; D gene: .; J gene: TRBJ1-6
CDR3 protein: CASSLRGIQTQYF; CDR3 DNA: TGTGCCAGCAGCTTACGGGGGATTCAGACCCAGTACTTC; clone size: once; V gene: TRBV7-9; D gene: .; J gene: TRBJ2-5
CDR3 protein: CASQPGLPGDEQFF; CDR3 DNA: TGTGCCAGCCAACCGGGACTACCCGGCGATGAGCAGTTCTTC; clone size: .; V gene: TRBV9; D gene: TRBD2; J gene: TRBJ2-1
CDR3 protein: CAISDGGNHYEQYF; CDR3 DNA: TGTGCCATCAGTGATGGGGGCAACCATTACGAGCAGTACTTC; clone size: few; V gene: TRBV10-3; D gene: .; J gene: TRBJ2-7
CDR3 protein: CASSPQGIDSEQYF; CDR3 DNA: TGTGCCAGCTCACCACAGGGGATTGACAGCGAGCAGTACTTC; clone size: .; V gene: TRBV18; D gene: .; J gene: TRBJ2-7
CDR3 protein: CATSEPYGTGSTDTQYF; CDR3 DNA: TGTGCCACCAGTGAGCCCTACGGGACAGGTAGCACAGATACGCAGTATTTT; clone size: .; V gene: TRBV24-1; D gene: TRBD1; J gene: TRBJ2-3
CDR3 protein: CASSSDWESSPLHF; CDR3 DNA: TGTGCCAGTAGTAGTGACTGGGAGAGCTCACCCCTCCACTTT; clone size: .; V gene: TRBV19; D gene: .; J gene: TRBJ1-6
CDR3 protein: CASSVGGSGYNEQFF; CDR3 DNA: TGTGCCAGCAGCGTAGGCGGGAGCGGGTACAATGAGCAGTTCTTC; clone size: .; V gene: TRBV9; D gene: TRBD2; J gene: TRBJ2-1
CDR3 protein: CASSAGTGWQYEQYF; CDR3 DNA: TGTGCCAGCAGCGCCGGGACAGGGTGGCAGTACGAGCAGTACTTC; clone size: .; V gene: TRBV9; D gene: TRBD1; J gene: TRBJ2-7
CDR3 protein: CASSKPFLNTGELFF; CDR3 DNA: TGTGCCAGCAGCAAGCCCTTTTTGAACACCGGGGAGCTGTTTTTT; clone size: .; V gene: TRBV21-1; D gene: .; J gene: TRBJ2-2
CDR3 protein: CASSLVTAGNYGYTF; CDR3 DNA: TGTGCCAGCAGCTTGGTGACCGCCGGTAACTATGGCTACACCTTC; clone size: few; V gene: TRBV7-9; D gene: .; J gene: TRBJ1-2
CDR3 protein: CASSQVKASGTNEQFF; CDR3 DNA: TGCGCCAGCAGCCAAGTTAAGGCTAGCGGGACGAATGAGCAGTTCTTC; clone size: .; V gene: TRBV4-1; D gene: TRBD2; J gene: TRBJ2-1
CDR3 protein: CASSLGTGLYSDTGELFF; CDR3 DNA: TGTGCCAGCTCACTCGGGACAGGGCTGTATTCGGACACCGGGGAGCTGTTTTTT; clone size: .; V gene: TRBV18; D gene: TRBD1; J gene: TRBJ2-2
CDR3 protein: CASSLMAADTGELFF; CDR3 DNA: TGTGCCAGCAGCTTAATGGCAGCTGACACCGGGGAGCTGTTTTTT; clone size: .; V gene: TRBV7-3; D gene: .; J gene: TRBJ2-2
CDR3 protein: CASSLPGQNSPLHF; CDR3 DNA: TGTGCCAGCTCACTCCCGGGCCAAAATTCACCCCTCCACTTT; clone size: .; V gene: TRBV18; D gene: .; J gene: TRBJ1-6
CDR3 protein: CASSDRGEGNQPQHF; CDR3 DNA: TGTGCCAGCAGTGACCGAGGGGAGGGCAATCAGCCCCAGCATTTT; clone size: .; V gene: TRBV25-1; D gene: .; J gene: TRBJ1-5
CDR3 protein: CASSLAHSWQETQYF; CDR3 DNA: TGTGCCAGCAGCTTAGCCCACTCGTGGCAAGAGACCCAGTACTTC; clone size: .; V gene: TRBV7-3; D gene: .; J gene: TRBJ2-5
CDR3 protein: CASRTSNTGELFF; CDR3 DNA: TGTGCCAGCAGGACTTCGAACACCGGGGAGCTGTTTTTT; clone size: .; V gene: TRBV6-5; D gene: .; J gene: TRBJ2-2
CDR3 protein: CASSPNAGGDQPQHF; CDR3 DNA: TGTGCCAGCTCACCAAACGCAGGGGGGGATCAGCCCCAGCATTTT; clone size: .; V gene: TRBV18; D gene: TRBD1; J gene: TRBJ1-5